The next 31 T cell receptor beta chains were all read from a single sample in a study of T cells after yellow fever vaccination. TCRdb fed the 5' RACE reads into MiXCR, producing one record per CDR3 protein. Of more than 350,000 distinct CDR3 sequences in the sample, under 14% were seen once. The source material was PBMCs, sampled on the day of the first yellow fever vaccination. The origin of the receptors is a man between 18 and 35 years old who received the YFV17D yellow fever vaccine.

The CDR3 region has the DNA TGTGCCAGCAGCACGACGACAGGCCTAAGCTCCTACGAGCAGTACTTC. It encodes CASSTTTGLSSYEQYF. The J gene is TRBJ2-7, the V gene TRBV7-9, with D possibly TRBD1 on 6 matching bases. The CDR3 runs to 16 residues. Germline V CDR1 and CDR2: SEHNR, FQNEAQ (reference sequence). The germline V and J ends were trimmed by 5 bases and 0 bases, with 17 bases remaining between them.

The chain has TRBV10-3 and TRBJ2-5; 11 nucleotides agree with TRBD1. The V and J ends lost 4 bases and 7 bases, in that order; junction bases with no gene match: 14. The germline gives CDR1 ENHRY, CDR2 SYGVKD. This CDR3 has 17 residues. Written as DNA, the CDR3 is TGTGCCATCAGTGGAGGCCCGGGACAGGGGGGAGCGGGGACCCAGTACTTC. It specifies CAISGGPGQGGAGTQYF.

This clonotype has a handful of counts. V gene TRBV6-5 combines with J gene TRBJ2-7; D may correspond to TRBD1 or TRBD2 (5 bases each). Germline CDR1 MNHEY, CDR2 SVGAGI. This CDR3 is built from 17 residues. The ends were cut back, 0 bases at V and 0 bases at J, with 15 bases in the middle. CDR3 nucleotide sequence: TGTGCCAGCAGTTACTCGGGGGTGGACCCGAGCTCCTACGAGCAGTACTTC. It yields the protein CASSYSGVDPSSYEQYF.

This clonotype was counted only a few times. This chain connects TRBV7-2 to TRBJ1-1, with D unresolved. Germline V lookup: CDR1 SGHTA, CDR2 FQGNSA. CDR3 length equals 16 residues. V shed 1 base and J shed 3 bases, with 15 bases lying between them. This CDR3 is CASSLDSQVGDTEAFF. As DNA, the CDR3 is TGTGCCAGCAGCTTAGATTCCCAGGTTGGGGACACTGAAGCTTTCTTT.

This sequence joins TRBV19 and TRBJ2-1; either TRBD1 or TRBD2 may fit D (5 bases each). Trimming took 7 bases from V and 2 from J, leaving 15 bases between them. CDR3 length equals 15 residues. CDR1 is LNHDA, CDR2 SQIVND, per germline (reference sequence). CDR3 loop: CASTSAGRAYNEQFF. The CDR3 nucleotides read TGTGCCAGTACCTCCGCAGGGAGAGCCTACAATGAGCAGTTCTTC.

This clonotype has more than one count but fewer than ten. The chain recombines TRBV7-8 with TRBJ2-2, with D hard to call. The CDR3 loop spans 15 amino acids. Germline-derived CDR1 and CDR2 are SGHVS and FQNEAQ. The V end was cut by 1 base, the J end by 5 bases, with 11 bases between. CDR3 protein: CASSLEMAGTGELFF. Written as DNA, the CDR3 is TGTGCCAGCAGCTTAGAAATGGCTGGTACCGGGGAGCTGTTTTTT.

This clonotype showed up many times. Sequence at one end of the junction differs from germline and may be a read error. The rearrangement uses TRBV12-3 or TRBV12-4 and TRBJ1-5; 12 nucleotides align to TRBD1. The CDR3 has 15 amino acids. CDR3 nucleotides: TGCGCCAGCAGCTTGGGACAGGGGGCGGGTCAGCCCCAGCATTTT. Encoded protein: CASSLGQGAGQPQHF.

This chain joins TRBV12-3 or TRBV12-4 and TRBJ1-5; a possible D gene is TRBD1 (6 bases). CDR3 size: 15 residues. V lost 5 bases, J lost 4 bases, and 15 bases lay in between. The CDR3 region has the DNA TGTGCCAGCAGTCAAATTCCTCAGGGGAATCAGCCCCAGCATTTT. Amino acids: CASSQIPQGNQPQHF.

At least ten counts were recorded for this clonotype. The chain uses TRBV20-1 and TRBJ1-5; D remains unclear. Germline V lookup: CDR1 DFQATT, CDR2 SNEGSKA (reference sequence). The CDR3 consists of 17 residues. V was shortened by 6 bases and J by 1 base, with 22 bases between the two germline ends. In DNA form, the CDR3 reads TGCAGTGCCGATTCGGGGAAAAGCAGGACGAGCAATCAGCCCCAGCATTTT. Its translation: CSADSGKSRTSNQPQHF.

This chain connects TRBV6-2 or TRBV6-3 to TRBJ1-1; 10 bases agree with TRBD1. Germline lookup yields CDR1 MNHEY and CDR2 SVGEGT. The CDR3 sequence is 18 residues long. The V segment lost 9 bases and the J segment 5 bases; nucleotides outside the gene matches: 21. This chain's CDR3 is CASSEITGQGTRGTEAFF. The CDR3 DNA follows: TGTGCCAGTTCCGAGATAACGGGACAGGGGACTAGAGGGACTGAAGCTTTCTTT.

This clonotype turned up a few times. The chain employs TRBV7-2 and TRBJ2-5; D perhaps matches TRBD2 (6 bases). V gave up 7 bases and J gave up 4 bases, with 16 bases separating them. Germline V gene data show CDR1 as SGHTA and CDR2 as FQGNSA. The CDR3 is 14 residues long. CDR3 in amino acids: CASTSPGDRETQYF. In nucleotides, the CDR3 is TGTGCCAGCACCTCCCCGGGAGATCGAGAGACCCAGTACTTC.

This clonotype was found a few times. This chain connects TRBV18 to TRBJ2-1; 8 bases map to TRBD2. CDR1 is KGHSH and CDR2 is LQKENI in the germline V gene. This CDR3 region has 15 residues. J gave up 4 bases and V 2 bases, and 4 bases lay outside the gene matches. The CDR3 bases are TGTGCCAGCTCACCAGGGGGACTAGGATACAATGAGCAGTTCTTC. Its protein product is CASSPGGLGYNEQFF. The variable domain in full, with the rest retrieved from reference TRBV18 and TRBJ2-1, is NAGVMQNPRHLVRRRGQEARLRCSPMKGHSHVYWYRQLPEEGLKFMVYLQKENIIDESGMPKERFSAEFPKEGPSILRIQQVVRGDSAAYFCASSPGGLGYNEQFFGPGTRLTVL.

This clonotype has ten or more counts. The chain is built from TRBV28 and TRBJ2-1, with D perhaps given as TRBD1 or TRBD2 (5 bases each). The CDR3 spans 17 residues. CDR1 and CDR2 from the germline V gene are MDHEN and SYDVKM. The ends were cut back, 4 bases at V and 0 bases at J, with 16 bases in the middle. CDR3 region: CASSSSGTRRSYNEQFF. In nucleotides, the CDR3 is TGTGCCAGCAGTTCCTCCGGGACCAGGCGCTCCTACAATGAGCAGTTCTTC.

This chain connects TRBV5-1 to TRBJ2-7; no clear D gene. From germline, CDR1 is SGHRS and CDR2 YFSETQ. With 0 bases removed from V and 4 bases from J, the gap between germline ends came to 8 bases. The CDR3 contains 13 residues. CDR3: CASSLESPYEQYF. The CDR3 nucleotides are TGCGCCAGCAGCTTGGAAAGTCCGTACGAGCAGTACTTC.

J is TRBJ2-7 and V is TRBV5-1; no firm D call. V was clipped by 3 bases and J by 6 bases, with 13 bases between them. Germline V CDR1 and CDR2: SGHRS, YFSETQ. The CDR3 loop spans 13 amino acids. The CDR3 here is CASSSANIGEQYF. CDR3 nucleotides: TGCGCCAGCAGCTCCGCCAATATCGGCGAGCAGTACTTC.

This clonotype came up a few times. The V gene is TRBV5-1, the J gene TRBJ2-7; 7 bases align to TRBD1. Germline assignment: CDR1 SGHRS and CDR2 YFSETQ. Trimming at V came to 0 bases and at J to 6 bases, leaving 3 bases not matched to a gene. The CDR3 has 13 amino acids. For the CDR3, the DNA is TGCGCCAGCAGCTTGGGAACAGGGGCCGAGCAGTACGTC. Amino acid sequence: CASSLGTGAEQYV.

The J gene is TRBJ2-5, the V gene TRBV7-9, with D perhaps TRBD2 (6 bases). Trimming stripped 7 bases from V and 2 bases from J, with 14 bases between. The V gene's germline CDR1 is SEHNR and CDR2 FQNEAQ (reference sequence). CDR3 size: 14 residues. Here the CDR3 reads CASTGGKGQETQYF. The CDR3 nucleotides read TGTGCCAGCACCGGGGGAAAGGGGCAAGAGACCCAGTACTTC. Supplemented by reference TRBV7-9 and TRBJ2-5, the full variable domain reads DTGVSQNPRHKITKRGQNVTFRCDPISEHNRLYWYRQTLGQGPEFLTYFQNEAQLEKSRLLSDRFSAERPKGSFSTLEIQRTEQGDSAMYLCASTGGKGQETQYFGPGTRLLVL.

This clonotype occurred many times. This chain connects TRBV5-1 to TRBJ2-1; D is uncertain. Per the germline V gene, CDR1 is SGHRS and CDR2 is YFSETQ. The CDR3 runs 12 residues. The V end was cut by 0 bases, the J end by 6 bases, with 4 bases between. CDR3 sequence reads: CASSLDINEQFF. For the CDR3, the DNA is TGCGCCAGCAGCTTGGACATCAATGAGCAGTTCTTC.

This clonotype turned up a few times. This chain uses TRBV28 with TRBJ2-7; D remains unclear. This CDR3 has 12 amino acids. V lost 5 bases, J lost 2 bases, and 7 bases lay in between. Germline values: CDR1 MDHEN, CDR2 SYDVKM. CDR3 residues: CASSRWTYEQYV. The CDR3 nucleotides are TGTGCCAGCAGTAGGTGGACCTACGAGCAGTACGTC.

This clonotype was detected only a few times. The chain employs TRBV7-4 and TRBJ2-5; 8 bases fit TRBD2. The CDR3 consists of 17 residues. Germline CDR1 is SGHVT and CDR2 is SQSDAQ. V gave up 2 bases and J gave up 3 bases; unmatched junction bases: 11. The CDR3 DNA is TGTGCCAGCAGCTTACCGGGCGAGAAGGGACTAGAAGAGACCCAGTACTTC. Its protein is CASSLPGEKGLEETQYF.

V and J are TRBV7-9 and TRBJ1-2; D uncertain. V was cut by 6 bases and J by 3 bases, with 14 bases left in between. The CDR3 sequence is 14 residues long. Germline loops: CDR1 SEHNR, CDR2 FQNEAQ (reference sequence). CDR3 sequence: CASRPPAGYYGYTF. The CDR3 coding sequence is TGTGCCAGCAGACCCCCAGCAGGATACTATGGCTACACCTTC.

V and J are TRBV14 and TRBJ2-1, with D unresolved. This CDR3 has 14 residues. CDR1 and CDR2 (germline): SGHDN, FVKESK. V lost 1 base and J lost 0, with 4 bases in between. The CDR3 sequence is CASSQAASYNEQFF. The CDR3 region has the DNA TGTGCCAGCAGCCAAGCAGCCTCCTACAATGAGCAGTTCTTC.

There are a few counts of this clonotype. This sequence joins TRBV4-2 and TRBJ2-2, with D possibly matching TRBD1 (5 bases). Trimming removed 0 bases from V and 2 bases from J, with 10 bases in between. Per germline, CDR1 LGHNA and CDR2 YNFKEQ. The CDR3 is 16 amino acids. CDR3 DNA sequence: TGTGCCAGCAGCCAAGATCCAGGGTCCAACACCGGGGAGCTGTTTTTT. Translation: CASSQDPGSNTGELFF.

J is TRBJ1-2 and V is TRBV29-1; D remains unclear. The CDR3 extends over 13 amino acids. Trimming took 1 base from V and 2 from J, leaving 8 bases between them. Per the germline V gene, CDR1 is SQVTM and CDR2 is ANQGSEA. This CDR3 reads CSVEGQTNYGYTF. The CDR3 DNA reads as TGCAGCGTTGAAGGCCAGACCAACTATGGCTACACCTTC.

The gene calls are TRBV7-4 and TRBJ2-1, with TRBD1 matching 8 bases. Trimming removed 9 bases from V and 5 bases from J; junction bases left unmatched: 9. The V gene's germline CDR1 is SGHVT and CDR2 SQSDAQ. CDR3 length equals 14 residues. CDR3: CASLSQGANNEQFF. The CDR3 DNA sequence: TGTGCCAGTCTCTCCCAGGGGGCTAACAATGAGCAGTTCTTC.

This clonotype showed up just a few times. This rearrangement joins TRBV4-3 to TRBJ1-2; 12 bases are shared with TRBD1. The trim removed 0 bases at V and 4 bases at J, leaving 15 bases unmatched. Germline V gene sequence: CDR1 LGHNA, CDR2 YSLEER. The CDR3 loop spans 20 amino acids. CDR3 sequence reads: CASSQDIGGDRGPTSYGYTF. The DNA for the CDR3 is TGCGCCAGCAGCCAAGATATAGGAGGGGACAGGGGGCCAACTAGCTATGGCTACACCTTC.

This clonotype showed up just once. The rearrangement joins TRBV25-1 to TRBJ2-1; D is unresolved. CDR1 MGHDK and CDR2 SYGVNS come from the germline V gene. V was shortened by 5 bases and J by 8 bases, with 10 bases between the two germline ends. This CDR3 is built from 12 residues. This CDR3 reads CASSSSLYEQFF. The CDR3 DNA sequence: TGTGCCAGCAGTTCCTCCCTCTATGAGCAGTTCTTC.

This clonotype came up many times. The chain is built from TRBV19 and TRBJ2-1; 7 nucleotides match TRBD2. The CDR3 extends over 16 amino acids. The germline gives CDR1 LNHDA, CDR2 SQIVND (reference sequence). V lost 4 bases, J lost 0 bases, and 6 bases stayed unmatched. This CDR3 is CASSSPGGSSYNEQFF. The CDR3 DNA reads TGTGCCAGTAGTAGCCCCGGGGGGTCCTCCTACAATGAGCAGTTCTTC.

This clonotype was seen a few times. The rearrangement links TRBV10-3 to TRBJ1-1; D might be TRBD1 (6 bases). Germline-derived CDR1 and CDR2 are ENHRY and SYGVKD. V lost 2 bases and J lost 8, with 9 bases in between. This CDR3 region has 12 residues. CDR3 in DNA: TGTGCCATCAGTGAGGCTGACAGGGAAGCTTTCTTT. It codes for CAISEADREAFF.

A few counts support this clonotype. V and J are TRBV5-1 and TRBJ2-5; D unresolved. V lost 7 bases and J 7 bases, leaving 17 bases between the germline ends. CDR3 length equals 13 residues. Per germline, CDR1 SGHRS and CDR2 YFSETQ. For the CDR3, the DNA is TGCGCCAGCCGCTCCGACGGAAGATGGACCCAGTACTTC. Translating it yields CASRSDGRWTQYF.

The V gene is TRBV5-5, the J gene TRBJ2-3; D may match TRBD1 or TRBD2 (5 bases each). This CDR3 is built from 18 residues. Between the trimmed V and J ends, which lost 0 bases and 1 base, there was a span of 18 bases. From germline, CDR1 is SGHKS and CDR2 YYEKEE (reference sequence). CDR3 protein: CASSLGPPSLGGTDTQYF. CDR3 DNA sequence: TGTGCCAGCAGCTTGGGACCGCCTAGCCTGGGGGGCACAGATACGCAGTATTTT.